One sample yielded the 25 T cell receptor beta chains listed below, sequenced in a study of blood T cell repertoires in COVID-19. The repertoire was sequenced with immunoSEQ multiplex PCR; TCRdb's copy has only in-frame clones and lacks some. The sample contains hundreds of thousands of clones, about 86% of which appear only once. Sequencing input: peripheral blood. The receptors were sampled from a woman aged 25 to 39 who had recovered from COVID-19.

V usage is TRBV5-1 and J usage is TRBJ2-3; D is possibly TRBD2 (6 bases). Germline CDR1 and CDR2: SGHRS and YFSETQ. The V gene lost 3 bases and the J gene lost 4 bases, with 15 bases spanning the gap. The CDR3 is 15 residues long. CDR3 coding DNA: TGCGCCAGCAGCTGGGGGGTTAGTTCGGCAGATACGCAGTATTTT. It specifies CASSWGVSSADTQYF.

The CDR3 DNA reads as TGTGCCAGCAGTGATTTCCCAGGGGGCATCGGGTATGGCTACACCTTC. It translates to CASSDFPGGIGYGYTF. The gene calls are TRBV2 and TRBJ1-2; 8 nucleotides line up with TRBD1. V trimming: 3 bases; J trimming: 5 bases; junction bases outside the gene matches: 11. Germline CDR1 and CDR2: SNHLY and FYNNEI. This CDR3 is built from 16 residues.

The V call is TRBV18, the J call TRBJ2-2, with TRBD1 as a possible D gene (6 bases). The CDR3 is 15 residues long. Germline lookup yields CDR1 KGHSH and CDR2 LQKENI. Trimming took 3 bases from V and 2 from J, leaving 10 bases between them. The CDR3 region is CASSPKGTNTGELFF. CDR3 bases: TGTGCCAGCTCACCGAAAGGGACAAACACCGGGGAGCTGTTTTTT.

This chain connects TRBV24-1 to TRBJ2-1, with 13 bases fitting TRBD2. The CDR3 spans 19 residues. The germline V gene has CDR1 KGHDR and CDR2 SFDVKD. V shed 3 bases, J shed 0 bases, and the junction held 7 bases outside the gene matches. This CDR3 is CATSDRGTSGAGSYNEQFF. CDR3 DNA sequence: TGTGCCACCAGTGATCGGGGGACTAGCGGGGCGGGCTCCTACAATGAGCAGTTCTTC.

The chain carries TRBV19 and TRBJ2-1; 11 positions agree with TRBD2. This CDR3 is built from 13 residues. The trim removed 8 bases at V and 10 bases at J, leaving 7 bases unmatched. Germline V gene data show CDR1 as LNHDA and CDR2 as SQIVND (reference sequence). The chain's CDR3 is CASQGLAGREQFF. The CDR3 DNA reads as TGTGCCAGTCAAGGACTAGCGGGCCGCGAGCAGTTCTTC. The full variable domain, its missing parts supplied by reference TRBV19 and TRBJ2-1, is DGGITQSPKYLFRKEGQNVTLSCEQNLNHDAMYWYRQDPGQGLRLIYYSQIVNDFQKGDIAEGYSVSREKKESFPLTVTSAQKNPTAFYLCASQGLAGREQFFGPGTRLTVL.

The chain uses TRBV6-4 and TRBJ2-2; D ambiguous. Per the germline V gene, CDR1 is MRHNA and CDR2 is SNTAGT. The length of the CDR3 is 14 residues. V lost 4 bases, J lost 3 bases, and 9 bases lay in between. In nucleotides, the CDR3 is TGTGCCAGCAGTGTACAGCAGCACACCGGGGAGCTGTTTTTT. Translating gives CASSVQQHTGELFF.

This clone was recorded at least ten times. The chain couples TRBV10-2 to TRBJ2-7, with D possibly being TRBD1 (5 bases). The CDR3 length is 13 residues. V shed 3 bases and J shed 2 bases, with 8 bases lying between them. Germline V gene sequence: CDR1 WSHSY, CDR2 SAAADI. CDR3 sequence (DNA): TGCGCCAGCAGTGACAGGGAACCCTACGAGCAGTACTTC. Its protein product is CASSDREPYEQYF.

This rearrangement joins TRBV7-2 to TRBJ2-7, with a possible D match to TRBD1 (5 bases). Germline CDR1 is SGHTA and CDR2 is FQGNSA. The CDR3 length is 15 residues. The ends were cut back, 3 bases at V and 2 bases at J, with 14 bases in the middle. CDR3 in amino acids: CASSLGPDPTYEQYF. DNA for the CDR3: TGTGCCAGCAGCTTGGGGCCAGACCCAACCTACGAGCAGTACTTC.

The chain links TRBV7-2 to TRBJ1-2; D not resolved. Germline V gene lookup returns CDR1 SGHTA and CDR2 FQGNSA. The ends were cut back, 7 bases at V and 8 bases at J, with 11 bases in the middle. The length of the CDR3 is 11 residues. CDR3 in amino acids: CASTSWEGYTF. The DNA of the CDR3 is TGTGCCAGCACTTCGTGGGAGGGCTACACCTTC.

The V gene is TRBV7-2, the J gene TRBJ2-7; D may be TRBD2 (5 bases). Trimming cost V 4 bases and J 7 bases, with 14 bases left between them. CDR1 and CDR2 (germline): SGHTA, FQGNSA. The CDR3 totals 13 residues. The CDR3, as DNA: TGTGCCAGCAGCTCCGTAAGGGAGACAGAGCAGTACTTC. It is translated as CASSSVRETEQYF.

The J gene is TRBJ1-2, the V gene TRBV27; unclear D gene. From germline, CDR1 is MNHEY and CDR2 SMNVEV (reference sequence). This CDR3 contains 15 residues. V gave up 5 bases and J gave up 1 base, with 14 bases separating them. CDR3 DNA sequence: TGTGCCAGCAGTCCAGGACTGGGTAGTAACTATGGCTACACCTTC. This encodes CASSPGLGSNYGYTF.

This chain connects TRBV18 to TRBJ2-7, with a possible D match to TRBD2 (5 bases). The V gene lost 4 bases and the J gene lost 3 bases, with 16 bases spanning the gap. Germline V gene data show CDR1 as KGHSH and CDR2 as LQKENI. This CDR3 spans 15 amino acids. The CDR3 DNA is TGTGCCAGCTCACAGGGAGCCCTTCCATTCTACGAGCAGTACTTC. Its translation is CASSQGALPFYEQYF.

The rearrangement joins TRBV18 to TRBJ1-4; unclear D gene. With 5 bases removed from V and 3 bases from J, the gap between germline ends came to 4 bases. The CDR3 has 12 amino acids. The germline V gene has CDR1 KGHSH and CDR2 LQKENI. CDR3 sequence reads: CASSSANEKLFF. The CDR3 DNA follows: TGTGCCAGCTCATCAGCTAATGAAAAACTGTTTTTT.

This chain connects TRBV30 to TRBJ1-1; D is uncertain. The CDR3 runs to 11 residues. V was clipped by 0 bases and J by 11 bases, with 10 bases between them. The V gene's germline CDR1 is GTSNPN and CDR2 SVGIG (reference sequence). The CDR3 sequence: CAWSVEGLAFF. CDR3 nucleotide sequence: TGTGCCTGGAGTGTAGAGGGTTTGGCTTTCTTT. Full variable domain (rest looked up from reference TRBV30 and TRBJ1-1): SQTIHQWPATLVQPVGSPLSLECTVEGTSNPNLYWYRQAAGRGLQLLFYSVGIGQISSEVPQNLSASRPQDRQFILSSKKLLLSDSGFYLCAWSVEGLAFFGQGTRLTVV.

The gene calls are TRBV18 and TRBJ2-2, with a weak D call TRBD1 (5 bases). CDR3 length: 15 residues. The germline V gene encodes CDR1 KGHSH and CDR2 LQKENI. Trimming removed 5 bases from V and 2 bases from J, with 12 bases in between. The CDR3 loop reads CASSTGAHNTGELFF. In nucleotides, the CDR3 is TGTGCCAGCTCAACTGGGGCGCACAACACCGGGGAGCTGTTTTTT.

CDR3 sequence reads: CAISEGGDTEAFF. DNA of the CDR3: TGTGCCATCAGTGAAGGGGGGGACACTGAAGCTTTCTTT. This rearrangement joins TRBV10-3 to TRBJ1-1; tentatively, D is TRBD1 (6 bases). V shed 3 bases and J shed 3 bases, with 8 bases lying between them. This CDR3 spans 13 amino acids. The germline V gene has CDR1 ENHRY and CDR2 SYGVKD.

The chain has TRBV15 and TRBJ2-4; a weak D match, TRBD1 (5 bases). With 1 base removed from V and 8 bases from J, the gap between germline ends came to 15 bases. The CDR3 runs 15 residues. Germline V gene sequence: CDR1 LNHNV, CDR2 YYDKDF (reference sequence). CDR3 coding DNA: TGTGCCACCAGCAGAGTAAGGCAGGGAAATGACATTCAGTACTTC. Its translation: CATSRVRQGNDIQYF.

The chain employs TRBV4-2 and TRBJ2-5; 7 bases line up with TRBD2. Germline CDR1 and CDR2: LGHNA and YNFKEQ. CDR3 length: 16 residues. J was trimmed by 4 bases and V by 0 bases; bases with no gene match: 8. The CDR3 protein is CASSQEGGGARETQYF. DNA of the CDR3: TGTGCCAGCAGCCAAGAGGGCGGGGGAGCCCGAGAGACCCAGTACTTC.

This chain links TRBV5-1 with TRBJ2-7; 9 bases match TRBD1. The germline V gene has CDR1 SGHRS and CDR2 YFSETQ. The CDR3 runs 15 residues. Trimming at V came to 0 bases and at J to 6 bases, leaving 7 bases not matched to a gene. CDR3 nucleotide sequence: TGCGCCAGCAGCTTGGATCCGGGACAGGGTGGCGAGCAGTACTTC. Its translation: CASSLDPGQGGEQYF. The full variable domain, with the rest looked up from reference TRBV5-1 and TRBJ2-7, is KAGVTQTPRYLIKTRGQQVTLSCSPISGHRSVSWYQQTPGQGLQFLFEYFSETQRNKGNFPGRFSGRQFSNSRSEMNVSTLELGDSALYLCASSLDPGQGGEQYFGPGTRLTVT.

The CDR3 sequence: CASSRDRGKTDTQYF. The DNA of the CDR3 is TGTGCCAGCAGCCGGGACAGGGGAAAGACAGATACGCAGTATTTT. The V and J genes are TRBV7-9 and TRBJ2-3; the match to TRBD1 covers 10 bases. Germline-derived CDR1 and CDR2 are SEHNR and FQNEAQ (reference sequence). The CDR3 has 15 amino acids. With 5 bases clipped from V and 3 bases from J, the junction kept 5 bases outside the gene matches.

The chain couples TRBV12-5 to TRBJ1-1, with a tentative D call TRBD1 (5 bases). CDR3 size: 16 residues. In germline, CDR1 is LGHNT, CDR2 FRNRAP. The germline V and J ends were trimmed by 7 bases and 1 base, with 19 bases remaining between them. The CDR3: CASAPNGRVGNTEAFF. The CDR3 region has the DNA TGTGCTAGTGCCCCAAACGGCAGGGTTGGGAACACTGAAGCTTTCTTT.

V is TRBV4-2 and J is TRBJ2-2; 8 nucleotides line up with TRBD2. The CDR3 consists of 18 residues. Trimming at V came to 0 bases and at J to 1 base, leaving 7 bases not matched to a gene. Germline loops: CDR1 LGHNA, CDR2 YNFKEQ. The CDR3 DNA reads TGTGCCAGCAGCCAAGATCCCCCAGCGGGGGTGAACACCGGGGAGCTGTTTTTT. This translates into CASSQDPPAGVNTGELFF.

The rearrangement joins TRBV11-2 to TRBJ1-3, with D possibly being TRBD1 (5 bases). Germline-derived CDR1 and CDR2 are SGHAT and FQNNGV. The CDR3 runs 15 residues. V lost 4 bases and J lost 6, with 16 bases in between. CDR3 amino acids: CASSSFGGGKNTIYF. As DNA, the CDR3 is TGTGCCAGCAGCTCGTTCGGCGGGGGAAAAAACACCATATATTTT.

The genes are TRBV4-3 and TRBJ2-2; 7 nucleotides match TRBD2. This CDR3 region has 17 residues. The V segment lost 0 bases and the J segment 2 bases; nucleotides outside the gene matches: 6. In germline, CDR1 is LGHNA, CDR2 YSLEER. As DNA, the CDR3 is TGCGCCAGCAGCCAAGACCTGGGGGAGGGTAACACCGGGGAGCTGTTTTTT. As protein: CASSQDLGEGNTGELFF.

The J gene is TRBJ1-1, the V gene TRBV14, with D maybe TRBD1 (5 bases). CDR3 length: 15 residues. V gave up 0 bases and J gave up 10 bases, with 18 bases separating them. Germline CDR1 and CDR2: SGHDN and FVKESK. The CDR3 sequence is CASSQDVRAVMAAFF. The CDR3 DNA is TGTGCCAGCAGCCAAGATGTCAGGGCGGTGATGGCAGCTTTCTTT.